The source of this T cell receptor beta chain is a study of cytotoxic CD8 clonotypes in ibrutinib-treated CLL (dated by TCRdb to the early 2020s). About the investigation overall: In this cohort, 15 patients were treatment-naive and 11 to 12 were relapsed/refractory, while roughly 18 had unmutated IGHV. Every remission and progressive disease sample was obtained while ibrutinib was still being received by the patients. Of the approximately 87 people in the trial, about two dozen had longitudinal samples available. Cryopreserved peripheral blood mononuclear cells were collected before treatment, at response, and at either disease progression or sustained remission. Response samples were obtained after a median of roughly 13 months of treatment, with a range of about 6 to 36 months. On average, each sample yielded 255,043 productive templates and tens of thousands of productive rearrangements. Responses were partial in some 24 patients and complete in 2; after median 68 months follow-up, about 15 stayed in remission and about 12 progressed.

The time point label of this sample denotes: about eleven months on ibrutinib. For TCR beta library preparation, roughly 2.1 micrograms of genomic DNA were isolated from cryopreserved PBMCs. Longitudinal blood samples from CLL patients on ibrutinib monotherapy were analyzed using high-throughput TCR beta sequencing. The patients were enrolled in a single-center, open-label phase 2 trial of ibrutinib monotherapy. For this clone: No antigen is known for it. Base-call qualities are not available, and no considerably larger clone is one nucleotide away.

Here is what the overall study found, with its caveats: Public clonotypes were rare and either shrank or stayed stable during treatment, and the rise in clonality at ibrutinib response reflected expansion of private clonotypes. Clonality increased at ibrutinib response, stayed stable in sustained remission, and fell back toward baseline at progression. Baseline clonality was found to be higher than that of age-matched healthy donors and was strongly correlated with circulating CD8+ T-cell counts. Sampling times were not matched between sustained-remission and progressing patients, and lymph node repertoires were not studied.

On a MiSeq, deep resolution sequencing aimed for a depth between 1 in 1 million and 1 in 200,000 T cells, with each clonotype covered around 10x on average. TCR beta libraries were generated with the immunoSEQ hsTCRB Kit. In the authors' own workflow: The data were analyzed with ImmunoSEQ Analyzer and ImmunoSEQ Data Assistant, and V, D and J gene assignments followed IMGT definitions. Clonality, which ranges from 0 to 1, was calculated by subtracting the normalized Shannon entropy of productive rearrangement frequencies from one. Public clonotype analysis was restricted to overrepresented clonotypes comprising at least 0.05% of each patient's repertoire. Some 14 age-matched healthy donor repertoires from immuneACCESS served as clonality controls. The table was pulled from immuneACCESS by TCRdb, which kept in-frame rearrangements only. Such tables lose some clones; where checked, under half of the loss comes from unresolved V genes, and the rest has no known cause. That table supplies the V and J calls and clone size; D and trimming were determined from the DNA. This sample gives around 200,000 clones in total; 60% to 80% of them show up just once. The leading ten clones occupy about an eighth of the sample.

V is clipped by 3 bases and J by 7 bases, and the sequence between their germline boundaries is 13 bases long. From its cysteine to its phenylalanine, the CDR3 spans 14 amino acids. CDR3 DNA is the only sequence kept; it has 42 bases, read in frame from the first base. Sequences SGHVS (CDR1) and FNYEAQ (CDR2) are obtained from the germline V gene. This specimen was PBMCs, taken after 12 months of ibrutinib treatment. The rearrangement joined TRBV7-6 to TRBJ1-5; a confident D gene designation cannot be given. This clonotype originated in a human donor with chronic lymphocytic leukemia. The CDR3 protein is CASSLEGSGQPQHF. The bases are TGTGCCAGCAGCTTGGAGGGATCCGGACAGCCCCAGCATTTT.